The entry that follows covers one T cell receptor (beta chain) sequence. This receptor's antigen is unknown. It has no much larger one-base neighbor in the sample; base qualities were not kept. The sample originates from a study of blood T cell repertoires in COVID-19 (dated by TCRdb to the early 2020s). Study-level background: The collaborator samples originated in the United States, Italy and Spain and spanned the acute and convalescent phases of COVID-19. The prospective study material was composed of cDNA or gDNA derived from T cells, B-cell-depleted T cells, or PBMCs. Where available, HLA class I and class II types were taken from metadata supplied by the sample provider and were not determined by assay-based typing. A freely available public database, intended as a resource for researchers studying the immune response to SARS-CoV-2, is where the repertoires were released. The dataset comprised deeply sampled blood TCRbeta repertoires from subjects exposed to, actively infected with, or recovered from COVID-19. The samples were drawn from two sources: the first 160 participants of the ongoing ImmuneRACE study, and 1,200 or so subjects contributed by 6 global collaborators. Nearly every sample came with metadata listing a de-identified subject ID, COVID-19 status, age in years and sex. The study at large found these results: The quantity of clinical and demographic metadata differed by source and by participant and was supplied without curation.

CDR1 and CDR2 are drawn from the germline V gene (reference sequence): PRHDT, FYEKMQ. Here V drops 2 bases and J drops 5 bases, and the junction holds 10 bases not matched to any gene. The CDR3 goes from the cysteine to the phenylalanine over 17 residues. Just CDR3 DNA is preserved here, 51 bases in frame from base 1. Enrolling through a virtual design, the prospective study's participants ranged in age from roughly 18 to 90 years and lived across some 22 United States geographic areas. In the prospective study, cohorts were assigned on the basis of participant-reported clinical history obtained from a screening survey and a study questionnaire. Recovered participants in ImmuneRACE Cohort 3 were defined as having two consecutive negative NP/OP PCR tests, clearance from a healthcare professional, or resolution of symptoms. Each participant in the prospective study had whole blood, serum and a nasopharyngeal or oropharyngeal swab collected by mobile phlebotomists. Over a 2-month period, participants in the prospective study had the option of providing additional blood draws and questionnaires. Before DNA extraction, prospective study blood samples were shipped either frozen or at room temperature.

TCRbeta CDR3 regions were amplified from genomic DNA by means of the immunoSEQ Assay, a bias-controlled multiplex PCR. On the authors' methods: Within the assay, amplification of reference gene primers was used to estimate how many nucleated cells each sample contained. Sequence reads were collapsed and filtered to measure the absolute abundance of every unique TCRbeta CDR3 rearrangement. Productive Simpson clonality was computed per sample as the square root of Simpson's diversity index over productive rearrangements. TCRdb retrieved this table from immuneACCESS and kept in-frame rearrangements only. Not all clones are present; in checked studies, unresolved V genes account for under half, and no reason is known for the remainder. V, J and clone size were drawn from that table, and D and trimming were deduced from the DNA. The sample has 200,000 to 250,000 clones on record, 87% of them singletons. About 10% of the sample goes to the ten largest clones.

Recombination connected TRBV13 to TRBJ2-5; TRBD2 lines up with 11 middle nucleotides. Sequencing used PBMCs or T cells enriched from blood (not recorded which). The TCR sequence derives from a man younger than 45 who had recovered from COVID-19. The DNA sequence is TGTGCCAGCAGCTTATCCTTAGCGGGAGGGCCTTTGGAGACCCAGTACTTC. Translation gives CASSLSLAGGPLETQYF.